The 32 T cell receptor beta chains reported below all come from one sample, sequenced in a study of cytomegalovirus exposure and HLA in healthy donors. The PCR ran on 60 Vbeta and 13 Jbeta primers. Sequencing was performed with immunoSEQ multiplex PCR; in TCRdb, only in-frame clones are kept and a portion is missing. The sample has around 200,000 clones, around 81% seen once. Sequences were obtained from PBMCs. These receptors were obtained from a woman aged 50 to 65 in good health and CMV-seropositive.

This clone appeared a few times. The chain has TRBV7-2 and TRBJ1-2; TRBD1 agrees at 7 bases. CDR3 length: 13 residues. The germline gives CDR1 SGHTA, CDR2 FQGNSA. V shed 8 bases and J 3 bases; nucleotides not matched to a gene: 6. The DNA for the CDR3 is TGTGCCAGCTTAAGGGGGCTCGACTATGGCTACACCTTC. Protein sequence: CASLRGLDYGYTF.

This sequence joins TRBV4-3 and TRBJ2-7; TRBD1 agrees at 8 bases. The junction had 5 bases not matched to a gene; V was cut back by 0 bases and J by 4 bases. Germline CDR1 and CDR2: LGHNA and YSLEER. CDR3 size: 15 residues. CDR3 residues: CASSQDRGTGYEQYF. The CDR3 nucleotides read TGCGCCAGCAGCCAAGACAGAGGGACAGGTTACGAGCAGTACTTC.

The V gene is TRBV27, the J gene TRBJ2-7; 8 nucleotides align to TRBD2. The CDR3 spans 15 residues. V dropped 0 bases and J dropped 3; count of bases not matched to a gene: 4. The germline gives CDR1 MNHEY, CDR2 SMNVEV (reference sequence). CDR3 loop: CASSLSSGGFYEQYF. Here the CDR3 DNA reads TGTGCCAGCAGTTTATCAAGCGGGGGATTCTACGAGCAGTACTTC.

The chain employs TRBV6-1 and TRBJ1-1; 7 nucleotides align to TRBD1. The CDR3 runs to 13 residues. Germline V lookup: CDR1 MNHNS, CDR2 SASEGT. V was clipped by 4 bases and J by 4 bases; unmatched bases: 3. The CDR3 loop is CASSVNRGTEAFF. In DNA form, the CDR3 reads TGTGCCAGCAGTGTAAACAGGGGCACTGAAGCTTTCTTT.

This clone occurred many times. The V and J genes are TRBV19 and TRBJ2-7; 9 bases agree with TRBD1. Per germline, CDR1 LNHDA and CDR2 SQIVND (reference sequence). The CDR3 extends over 14 amino acids. J gave up 0 bases and V 5 bases, and 2 bases lay outside the gene matches. Here the CDR3 DNA reads TGTGCCAGTAGTTTGACAGGGGGCTCCTACGAGCAGTACTTC. Translation gives CASSLTGGSYEQYF. The entire variable domain, with the rest obtained from reference TRBV19 and TRBJ2-7, is as follows: DGGITQSPKYLFRKEGQNVTLSCEQNLNHDAMYWYRQDPGQGLRLIYYSQIVNDFQKGDIAEGYSVSREKKESFPLTVTSAQKNPTAFYLCASSLTGGSYEQYFGPGTRLTVT.

The chain joins TRBV7-3 to TRBJ2-1; 8 bases agree with TRBD1. Germline values: CDR1 SGHTA, CDR2 FQGTGA. The CDR3 consists of 15 residues. V gave up 5 bases and J gave up 5 bases; unmatched junction bases: 8. The CDR3 DNA reads as TGTGCCAGCAGCCCTGGACAGGGTATCAACAATGAGCAGTTCTTC. Translated: CASSPGQGINNEQFF.

This chain joins TRBV5-1 and TRBJ1-3; tentative D call: TRBD1 (5 bases). This CDR3 is built from 15 residues. The germline CDR1 and CDR2 sequences are SGHRS and YFSETQ. V was shortened by 0 bases and J by 4 bases, with 11 bases between the two germline ends. For the CDR3, the DNA is TGCGCCAGCAGCTTGGCGGCAGGGCACGGAAACACCATATATTTT. Protein: CASSLAAGHGNTIYF.

The sample holds one count of this clone. The genes are TRBV7-2 and TRBJ2-1, with TRBD2 matching over 10 bases. Germline lookup yields CDR1 SGHTA and CDR2 FQGNSA. The CDR3 totals 14 residues. Trimming took 5 bases from V and 10 from J; bases not matched to a gene: 8. CDR3 sequence (DNA): TGTGCCAGCAGCCAGAGCGGGGGGGCCTGGGAGCAGTTCTTC. Translating gives CASSQSGGAWEQFF.

The V gene is TRBV5-1, the J gene TRBJ2-3; D is perhaps TRBD1 (6 bases). Germline CDR1 is SGHRS and CDR2 is YFSETQ. V was trimmed by 4 bases and J by 6 bases, leaving 12 bases between them. This CDR3 region has 13 residues. CDR3 residues: CASSPGVRDTQYF. The CDR3 DNA sequence: TGCGCCAGCAGCCCAGGGGTGCGGGATACGCAGTATTTT.

Turning to this clone: The same CDR3 also results from other DNA sequences found in this sample. V gene TRBV18 combines with J gene TRBJ2-7; 9 bases align to TRBD1. CDR1 KGHSH and CDR2 LQKENI come from the germline V gene. V gave up 2 bases and J gave up 2 bases; unmatched junction bases: 1. This CDR3 contains 14 residues. The CDR3 loop reads CASSPGTGTYEQYF. DNA of the CDR3: TGTGCCAGCTCACCAGGGACAGGGACCTACGAGCAGTACTTC.

J is TRBJ2-5 and V is TRBV7-2, with D possibly being TRBD2 (5 bases). The closer fit of TRBJ2-7 to the DNA end suggests the J call may be wrong. The CDR3 has 13 amino acids. CDR1 SGHTA and CDR2 FQGNSA come from the germline V gene. In DNA form, the CDR3 reads TGTGCCAGCAGCCTTCTAGCCGCCTACGAGCAGTACTTC. Residues: CASSLLAAYEQYF.

The rearrangement uses TRBV7-9 and TRBJ1-2, with a possible D match to TRBD1 (6 bases). CDR3 size: 14 residues. With 4 bases removed from V and 4 bases from J, the gap between germline ends came to 13 bases. Germline V gene sequence: CDR1 SEHNR, CDR2 FQNEAQ (reference sequence). CDR3 DNA: TGTGCCAGCAGCTCAGGGGCAGGGACCTATGGCTACACCTTC. Translated, it gives CASSSGAGTYGYTF.

V and J are TRBV19 and TRBJ1-1, with D uncertain. The CDR3 is 13 amino acids. Germline loops: CDR1 LNHDA, CDR2 SQIVND (reference sequence). Trimming took off 4 bases at V and 4 bases at J, with 10 bases between the two ends. For the CDR3, the DNA is TGTGCCAGTAGTAGGCTCCGAGGCACTGAAGCTTTCTTT. Translating gives CASSRLRGTEAFF.

V gene TRBV5-6 combines with J gene TRBJ2-7; TRBD2 is a possible D gene (6 bases). CDR3 length: 14 amino acids. Germline V gene sequence: CDR1 SGHDT, CDR2 YYEEEE. V dropped 3 bases and J dropped 2 bases, with 12 bases sitting between them. The DNA of the CDR3 is TGTGCCAGCAGCTGGAGGGACCCGACCTACGAGCAGTACTTC. Encoded protein: CASSWRDPTYEQYF.

The J gene is TRBJ1-1, the V gene TRBV5-1; 7 bases map to TRBD1. Germline CDR1 is SGHRS and CDR2 is YFSETQ. The CDR3 runs 18 residues. The trim removed 0 bases at V and 3 bases at J, leaving 14 bases unmatched. The CDR3 loop reads CASSLGGTAKTRHTEAFF. CDR3 DNA sequence: TGCGCCAGCAGCTTGGGCGGGACAGCTAAAACCCGGCACACTGAAGCTTTCTTT.

This chain links TRBV19 with TRBJ1-1; D might be TRBD1 (5 bases). Germline V gives CDR1 LNHDA, CDR2 SQIVND (reference sequence). The CDR3 sequence is 14 residues long. V lost 3 bases and J 1 base, leaving 9 bases between the germline ends. DNA for the CDR3: TGTGCCAGTAGTATGGACACAGAGAACACTGAAGCTTTCTTT. Translation: CASSMDTENTEAFF.

The rearrangement links TRBV28 to TRBJ1-2; D unclear. Germline V CDR1 and CDR2: MDHEN, SYDVKM. V lost 1 base, J lost 8 bases, and 11 bases lay in between. The CDR3 has 13 residues. The chain's CDR3 is CASSLLDAGGYTF. CDR3 sequence (DNA): TGTGCCAGCAGTTTATTGGACGCGGGGGGCTACACCTTC.

The chain recombines TRBV6-5 with TRBJ1-1; possible D gene TRBD1, 6 bases. Trimming pared 2 bases from V and 1 base from J, leaving 11 bases between. This CDR3 has 15 amino acids. CDR1 is MNHEY, CDR2 SVGAGI, per germline. The CDR3 reads CASSYGPGANTEAFF. The CDR3 region has the DNA TGTGCCAGCAGTTACGGGCCAGGGGCGAACACTGAAGCTTTCTTT.

The chain is built from TRBV10-3 and TRBJ2-5, with TRBD2 matching 10 bases. Germline CDR1 reads ENHRY; CDR2 reads SYGVKD. Losses at the gene ends were 2 bases for V and 3 bases for J; bases not matched to a gene: 3. The CDR3 totals 15 residues. CDR3 bases: TGTGCCATCAGTGAGACTAGCGGGGTCAAAGAGACCCAGTACTTC. Translating it yields CAISETSGVKETQYF.

This chain connects TRBV4-3 to TRBJ2-5; a possible D gene is TRBD2 (6 bases). From germline, CDR1 is LGHNA and CDR2 YSLEER. This CDR3 has 16 residues. Trimming stripped 3 bases from V and 0 bases from J, with 14 bases between. CDR3: CASSHGTWGDQETQYF. CDR3 nucleotide sequence: TGCGCCAGCAGCCACGGGACGTGGGGGGACCAAGAGACCCAGTACTTC.

The gene calls are TRBV28 and TRBJ2-7, with TRBD1 matching over 7 bases. This CDR3 spans 14 amino acids. The J segment lost 6 bases and the V segment lost 6 bases, leaving 11 bases of the junction unmatched. Germline V gene data show CDR1 as MDHEN and CDR2 as SYDVKM. This CDR3 is CASSPGQWQIEQYF. CDR3 DNA sequence: TGTGCCAGCAGCCCGGGACAGTGGCAGATCGAGCAGTACTTC.

The rearrangement joins TRBV4-1 to TRBJ2-3; 9 bases match TRBD2. The germline V gene has CDR1 MGHRA and CDR2 YSYEKL. V lost 4 bases to trimming and J lost 4 bases; unmatched junction nucleotides: 9. The CDR3 consists of 16 residues. In DNA form, the CDR3 reads TGCGCCAGCAGCCCCCTCCCTAGCGGGGTACCAGATACGCAGTATTTT. Translated: CASSPLPSGVPDTQYF.

The genes are TRBV29-1 and TRBJ2-2; D is ambiguous. CDR1 is SQVTM and CDR2 is ANQGSEA in the germline V gene. The CDR3 is made up of 13 amino acids. Trimming shortened V by 4 bases and J by 4 bases, and 10 bases separated the two germline ends. The CDR3 is CSVVELGTGELFF. The CDR3 DNA sequence: TGCAGCGTTGTCGAGCTTGGCACCGGGGAGCTGTTTTTT.

The chain has TRBV2 and TRBJ2-7, with 12 bases that match TRBD1. The CDR3 is made up of 18 amino acids. Germline lookup yields CDR1 SNHLY and CDR2 FYNNEI. The V gene end was trimmed by 5 bases and the J gene end by 7 bases; junction bases not matched to a gene: 18. The CDR3 spells CASSSGTGGLAGEREQYF. For the CDR3, the DNA is TGTGCCAGCAGTTCCGGGACAGGGGGCCTAGCGGGTGAAAGAGAGCAGTACTTC.

The chain has TRBV25-1 and TRBJ2-1, with D perhaps TRBD2 (7 bases). The CDR3 is 17 residues long. CDR1 MGHDK and CDR2 SYGVNS come from the germline V gene. The V gene lost 1 base and the J gene lost 4 bases, with 17 bases spanning the gap. The CDR3 nucleotides are TGTGCCAGCAGTGAATCCGTGGGGCGGGGGCGATACAATGAGCAGTTCTTC. Its protein is CASSESVGRGRYNEQFF.

This chain links TRBV6-6 with TRBJ2-7; no definite D call. V gave up 3 bases and J gave up 6 bases, with 6 bases separating them. The CDR3 extends over 11 amino acids. Looked up from germline, CDR1 is MNHNY and CDR2 is SVGAGI (reference sequence). The CDR3 protein is CASSYYSEQYF. In nucleotides, the CDR3 is TGTGCCAGCAGTTATTATAGCGAGCAGTACTTC.

The rearrangement links TRBV11-3 to TRBJ2-2, with 8 bases lining up with TRBD2. The CDR3 covers 15 residues. CDR1 and CDR2 (germline): SGHNT, YENEEA. The junction had 6 bases not matched to a gene; V was cut back by 3 bases and J by 6 bases. The CDR3: CASSFETSAAGELFF. The CDR3 DNA sequence: TGTGCCAGCAGCTTCGAGACTAGCGCCGCCGGGGAGCTGTTTTTT.

About this clone itself: The sample has other DNA sequences that encode this CDR3 too. The chain recombines TRBV5-6 with TRBJ2-7; 8 bases are a match to TRBD1. V shed 4 bases, J shed 2 bases, and the junction held 8 bases outside the gene matches. The CDR3 covers 15 residues. CDR1 and CDR2 (germline): SGHDT, YYEEEE. The CDR3 loop is CASSLSGTGPYEQYF. The CDR3 region has the DNA TGTGCCAGCAGCCTATCCGGGACAGGTCCCTACGAGCAGTACTTC. Variable domain in full (rest from reference TRBV5-6 and TRBJ2-7): DAGVTQSPTHLIKTRGQQVTLRCSPKSGHDTVSWYQQALGQGPQFIFQYYEEEERQRGNFPDRFSGHQFPNYSSELNVNALLLGDSALYLCASSLSGTGPYEQYFGPGTRLTVT.

The chain couples TRBV7-3 to TRBJ2-3; 13 bases map to TRBD2. V shed 4 bases, J shed 2 bases, and the junction held 3 bases outside the gene matches. The CDR3 runs 16 residues. Germline V gene data show CDR1 as SGHTA and CDR2 as FQGTGA. CDR3 coding DNA: TGTGCCAGCAGCTACGGGACTAGCGGGGACACAGATACGCAGTATTTT. Translated, it gives CASSYGTSGDTDTQYF.

The chain has TRBV19 and TRBJ2-7; 8 nucleotides align to TRBD1. CDR3 length: 14 amino acids. Germline V gene sequence: CDR1 LNHDA, CDR2 SQIVND (reference sequence). The trim removed 2 bases at V and 6 bases at J, leaving 6 bases unmatched. The CDR3: CASSIRQGKSEQYF. The CDR3 DNA sequence: TGTGCCAGTAGTATACGACAGGGGAAAAGCGAGCAGTACTTC.

The CDR3 sequence is CATRGLIEAFF. CDR3 bases: TGTGCCACCAGGGGCCTGATTGAAGCTTTCTTT. V gene TRBV15 combines with J gene TRBJ1-1; no firm D call. This CDR3 has 11 residues. Trimming took 6 bases from V and 7 from J, leaving 9 bases between them. Germline V lookup: CDR1 LNHNV, CDR2 YYDKDF (reference sequence).

This chain connects TRBV5-1 to TRBJ1-1; 7 nucleotides align to TRBD1. This CDR3 is 18 amino acids long. Germline CDR1 SGHRS, CDR2 YFSETQ. V shed 1 base, J shed 0 bases, and the junction held 12 bases outside the gene matches. DNA for the CDR3: TGCGCCAGCAGCTTGCTCCGCGACAGGGAAGGAATGAACACTGAAGCTTTCTTT. Translated, it gives CASSLLRDREGMNTEAFF.